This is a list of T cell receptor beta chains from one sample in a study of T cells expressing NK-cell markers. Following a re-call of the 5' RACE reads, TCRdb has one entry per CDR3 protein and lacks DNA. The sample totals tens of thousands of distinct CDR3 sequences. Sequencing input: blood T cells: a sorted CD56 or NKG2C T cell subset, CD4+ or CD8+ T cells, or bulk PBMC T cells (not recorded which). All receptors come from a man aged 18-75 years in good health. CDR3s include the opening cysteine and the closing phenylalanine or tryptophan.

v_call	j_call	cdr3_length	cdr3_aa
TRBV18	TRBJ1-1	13	CASSPGQNTEAFF
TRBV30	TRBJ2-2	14	CAWSANRGPGELFF
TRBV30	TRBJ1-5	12	CAWSDPGRPQHF
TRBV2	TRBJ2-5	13	CASSVGRQETQYF
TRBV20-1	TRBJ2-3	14	CSAKGTVSTDTQYF
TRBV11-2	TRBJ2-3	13	CASSLGSRDTQYF
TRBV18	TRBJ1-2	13	CASSAGQDYGYTF
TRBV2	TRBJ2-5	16	CASRLGAGGTQETQYF
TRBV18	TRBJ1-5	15	CASSYDRTVNQPQHF
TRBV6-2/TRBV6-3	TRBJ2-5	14	CASSPRARSETQYF
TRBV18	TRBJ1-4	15	CASSPPTATNEKLFF